A single sample is the source of the 3 T cell receptor beta chains below, sequenced in a study of cytomegalovirus exposure and HLA in healthy donors. Clones were read by immunoSEQ multiplex PCR, and TCRdb kept only the in-frame ones, dropping some. The sample contains 130,000 to 150,000 clones, nearly 90% of which appear only once. Sequenced input: PBMCs. Source of these receptors: a woman between 18 and 30 years old in good health and CMV-seropositive.

The chain employs TRBV6-1 and TRBJ2-5, with 9 bases aligning to TRBD1. Germline loops: CDR1 MNHNS, CDR2 SASEGT. The J segment lost 6 bases and the V segment lost 6 bases, leaving 8 bases of the junction unmatched. The CDR3 totals 14 residues. The CDR3 region has the DNA TGTGCCAGCAGACCCGGGACAGGGCAAAAGACCCAGTACTTC. Translating gives CASRPGTGQKTQYF.

The chain joins TRBV7-6 to TRBJ1-6; D unresolved. This CDR3 has 16 residues. Per the germline V gene, CDR1 is SGHVS and CDR2 is FNYEAQ. V lost 5 bases, J lost 3 bases, and 14 bases lay in between. The CDR3 sequence: CASSLQADHYNSPLHF. In DNA form, the CDR3 reads TGTGCCAGCAGCCTTCAAGCGGACCACTATAATTCACCCCTCCACTTT.

The chain is built from TRBV28 and TRBJ1-3; 9 positions match TRBD1. The CDR3 has 14 residues. Looked up from germline, CDR1 is MDHEN and CDR2 is SYDVKM. The V and J ends lost 8 bases and 4 bases, in that order; junction bases with no gene match: 6. In nucleotides, the CDR3 is TGTGCCAGCGAGGACAGGGGTTCGGGAAACACCATATATTTT. It specifies CASEDRGSGNTIYF.